This T cell receptor beta chain was captured in a study of cytomegalovirus exposure and HLA in healthy donors. Germline CDR1 is SGHRS and CDR2 is YFSETQ. Between the trimmed V and J ends, which lost 3 bases and 5 bases, there was a span of 9 bases. The CDR3 runs to 12 residues. Vbeta (60) and Jbeta (13) primers were used in the PCR. Measured with immunoSEQ multiplex PCR; TCRdb has only the in-frame clones, and not every one. The table includes about 120,000 clones, roughly 86% detected once. The sequence was collected from a man aged 18 to 30 in good health and CMV-seronegative. Sequenced input: PBMCs. This rearrangement joins TRBV5-1 to TRBJ2-7, with D possibly matching TRBD2 (5 bases). The DNA of the CDR3 is TGCGCCAGCAGCTGGGTCGGGGACGAGCAGTACTTC. Protein product: CASSWVGDEQYF.